This section outlines one T cell receptor (beta chain) sequence together with its context. The entry originates in a study of cytomegalovirus exposure and HLA in healthy donors. The study ran its PCR with 60 Vbeta and 13 Jbeta primers. Sequenced by immunoSEQ multiplex PCR; TCRdb stores in-frame clones only, minus some. The sample has some 78,000 clones; 72% are singletons. The source of this sequence is a woman between 35 and 50 years old in good health and CMV-seropositive. The source material was PBMCs.

In nucleotides, the CDR3 is TGTGCCAGCAGCCAGGGGCGGACTAGCGGTTACAATGAGCAGTTCTTC. Translated, it gives CASSQGRTSGYNEQFF. The chain joins TRBV14 to TRBJ2-1; 10 bases agree with TRBD2. This CDR3 region has 16 residues. CDR1 SGHDN and CDR2 FVKESK come from the germline V gene. The trim removed 3 bases at V and 4 bases at J, leaving 6 bases unmatched.